The 32 T cell receptor beta chains listed next were all sequenced from one sample in a study of shared clonotypes between healthy human individuals. Clones were sequenced by immunoSEQ multiplex PCR, and TCRdb holds only the in-frame ones, with some missing. The table lists roughly 2.2 million clones, around 93% of them singletons. Sequenced: naive CD4+ T cells from PBMCs. Subset meaning: CD45RA+ positively selected. The receptors come from a man aged 18 to 29 in good health. Some clones in this sample may be carry-over from other donors' samples.

The V gene is TRBV28, the J gene TRBJ1-4; D possibly corresponds to TRBD1 (5 bases). The germline V gene has CDR1 MDHEN and CDR2 SYDVKM. The V end lost 8 bases, the J end lost 11 bases, and 15 bases lay between the germline ends. The CDR3 totals 12 residues. CDR3 sequence: CASWDPPGKLFF. The CDR3 DNA reads as TGTGCCAGCTGGGACCCCCCGGGGAAACTGTTTTTT.

A single count supports this clone. The rearrangement uses TRBV7-2 and TRBJ1-4; D unresolved. The CDR3 spans 14 residues. V lost 0 bases, J lost 5 bases, and 7 bases lay in between. Germline lookup yields CDR1 SGHTA and CDR2 FQGNSA. CDR3 nucleotide sequence: TGTGCCAGCAGCTTAGCGCGGTGGAATGAAAAACTGTTTTTT. The encoded protein is CASSLARWNEKLFF.

The chain recombines TRBV9 with TRBJ2-2; 10 bases are shared with TRBD2. Germline trimming cut 4 bases from V and 5 bases from J; bases unmatched to any gene: 11. Germline assignment: CDR1 SGDLS and CDR2 YYNGEE. CDR3 length: 17 residues. The CDR3 sequence: CASSKTQSGRGTGELFF. The CDR3 bases are TGTGCCAGCAGCAAGACACAAAGCGGGAGGGGTACCGGGGAGCTGTTTTTT. The variable domain in full, with the rest retrieved from reference TRBV9 and TRBJ2-2, is DSGVTQTPKHLITATGQRVTLRCSPRSGDLSVYWYQQSLDQGLQFLIQYYNGEERAKGNILERFSAQQFPDLHSELNLSSLELGDSALYFCASSKTQSGRGTGELFFGEGSRLTVL.

The rearrangement uses TRBV30 and TRBJ1-1, with 7 bases identical to TRBD1. The germline gives CDR1 GTSNPN, CDR2 SVGIG (reference sequence). CDR3 size: 11 residues. Here the CDR3 reads CAMSGTAEAFF. The DNA for the CDR3 is TGTGCTATGTCCGGGACAGCTGAAGCTTTCTTT.

V and J are TRBV6-5 and TRBJ1-4; TRBD1 agrees at 7 bases. Germline V gene sequence: CDR1 MNHEY, CDR2 SVGAGI. V was clipped by 2 bases and J by 6 bases; unmatched bases: 6. This CDR3 comprises 15 residues. In DNA form, the CDR3 reads TGTGCCAGCAGTTACAACCGGGACAGATATGAAAAACTGTTTTTT. This gives the protein CASSYNRDRYEKLFF.

The V call is TRBV9, the J call TRBJ2-5, with D maybe TRBD2 (6 bases). Germline V lookup: CDR1 SGDLS, CDR2 YYNGEE. V lost 4 bases and J lost 5, with 18 bases in between. This CDR3 region has 15 residues. In DNA, the CDR3 is TGTGCCAGCAGCCCCCGGAGGGCCTCCCCGGAGACCCAGTACTTC. This sequence encodes CASSPRRASPETQYF.

The V call is TRBV6-6, the J call TRBJ2-2, with 9 bases identical to TRBD2. The V segment lost 7 bases and the J segment 1 base; nucleotides outside the gene matches: 7. The CDR3 covers 16 residues. Germline CDR1 is MNHNY and CDR2 is SVGAGI (reference sequence). The CDR3 loop reads CASNQGLAENTGELFF. The CDR3 coding sequence is TGTGCCAGCAACCAGGGACTAGCAGAGAACACCGGGGAGCTGTTTTTT.

V and J are TRBV7-3 and TRBJ1-2; 8 nucleotides line up with TRBD1. V lost 0 bases, J lost 9 bases, and 6 bases stayed unmatched. Germline CDR1 SGHTA, CDR2 FQGTGA. This CDR3 comprises 14 residues. CDR3 sequence reads: CASSLTNDRGSYTF. CDR3 nucleotides: TGTGCCAGCAGCTTAACCAATGACAGGGGAAGCTACACCTTC.

A remark on this clone: The sample holds other DNA sequences that translate to the same CDR3. V gene TRBV7-2 combines with J gene TRBJ1-1, with 8 bases identical to TRBD1. The germline CDR1 and CDR2 sequences are SGHTA and FQGNSA. This CDR3 spans 14 amino acids. V gave up 5 bases and J gave up 5 bases; unmatched junction bases: 7. The CDR3 nucleotides read TGTGCCAGCAGCCCGAGGACAGGGAGGACTGAAGCTTTCTTT. It is translated as CASSPRTGRTEAFF.

The CDR3 loop is CASSVEALQDTQYF. In DNA, the CDR3 is TGTGCCAGCAGCGTAGAGGCGCTTCAAGATACGCAGTATTTT. The chain combines TRBV9 with TRBJ2-3; D is uncertain. The CDR3 loop spans 14 amino acids. Trimming removed 0 bases at V and 5 bases at J, with 10 bases between. CDR1 is SGDLS and CDR2 is YYNGEE in the germline V gene.

This clone was observed a single time. The gene calls are TRBV30 and TRBJ2-7; 7 bases are a match to TRBD1. The J segment lost 7 bases and the V segment lost 5 bases, leaving 14 bases of the junction unmatched. The CDR3 is 14 residues long. The germline CDR1 and CDR2 sequences are GTSNPN and SVGIG (reference sequence). DNA of the CDR3: TGTGCCTGGGGTCCGAAGATGACAGGGAAAGAGCAGTACTTC. As protein: CAWGPKMTGKEQYF.

The chain carries TRBV6-5 and TRBJ2-6; no clear D gene. Trimming removed 2 bases from V and 3 bases from J, with 8 bases in between. The CDR3 contains 15 residues. Germline V lookup: CDR1 MNHEY, CDR2 SVGAGI. This CDR3 reads CASSYRQLGANVLTF. The CDR3 bases are TGTGCCAGCAGTTACAGACAACTTGGGGCCAACGTCCTGACTTTC.

The chain employs TRBV4-1 and TRBJ1-5; possible D gene TRBD1, 6 bases. The ends were cut back, 1 base at V and 3 bases at J, with 16 bases in the middle. Germline-derived CDR1 and CDR2 are MGHRA and YSYEKL. This CDR3 contains 17 residues. This CDR3 is CASSQGGNRASNQPQHF. The CDR3 DNA is TGCGCCAGCAGCCAAGGGGGGAACAGGGCATCCAATCAGCCCCAGCATTTT.

Turning to this clone: Other DNA sequences within the sample encode an identical CDR3. This chain links TRBV28 with TRBJ2-7; D uncertain. The V gene lost 3 bases and the J gene lost 3 bases, with 6 bases spanning the gap. From germline, CDR1 is MDHEN and CDR2 SYDVKM. The CDR3 contains 12 residues. DNA of the CDR3: TGTGCCAGCAGTTTCCGAGTCTACGAGCAGTACTTC. Translated, it gives CASSFRVYEQYF.

V gene TRBV7-3 combines with J gene TRBJ2-3; the D gene is possibly TRBD1 (6 bases). Germline CDR1 and CDR2: SGHTA and FQGTGA. The V gene lost 5 bases and the J gene lost 3 bases, with 15 bases spanning the gap. This CDR3 spans 15 amino acids. CDR3 region: CASSPAGVETDTQYF. The CDR3 DNA sequence: TGTGCCAGCAGCCCGGCAGGGGTTGAGACAGATACGCAGTATTTT.

The chain uses TRBV28 and TRBJ1-1; 7 bases are shared with TRBD1. From germline, CDR1 is MDHEN and CDR2 SYDVKM. The CDR3 is made up of 16 amino acids. V was clipped by 6 bases and J by 1 base; unmatched bases: 11. CDR3 sequence (DNA): TGTGCCAGCAGAAATGGACAGGTTTGGGGGAACACTGAAGCTTTCTTT. It translates to CASRNGQVWGNTEAFF.

The rearrangement joins TRBV19 to TRBJ2-2; D is possibly TRBD2 (6 bases). Germline V CDR1 and CDR2: LNHDA, SQIVND (reference sequence). This CDR3 comprises 16 residues. The V end lost 7 bases, the J end lost 6 bases, and 21 bases lay between the germline ends. The CDR3 reads CASTQAGRPPAGELFF. In DNA form, the CDR3 reads TGTGCCAGTACTCAAGCGGGCCGTCCACCCGCCGGGGAGCTGTTTTTT.

This clone came up a few times. This rearrangement joins TRBV4-2 to TRBJ1-1; D gene uncertain. V was pared by 2 bases and J by 7 bases, with 11 bases between. Per germline, CDR1 LGHNA and CDR2 YNFKEQ. This CDR3 comprises 13 residues. The CDR3 DNA reads as TGTGCCAGCAGCCAAATATCGGCCGGTGAAGCTTTCTTT. Its protein product is CASSQISAGEAFF.

The V call is TRBV7-9, the J call TRBJ2-5, with 15 bases identical to TRBD2. The ends lost 5 bases at V and 5 bases at J; junction bases unmatched: 9. CDR1 and CDR2 from the germline V gene are SEHNR and FQNEAQ (reference sequence). The CDR3 is made up of 17 amino acids. The CDR3 here is CASSRGLAGGPGETQYF. CDR3 in DNA: TGTGCCAGCAGCCGCGGACTAGCGGGAGGGCCGGGGGAGACCCAGTACTTC.

The rearrangement joins TRBV5-1 to TRBJ1-1; the D is unclear. The length of the CDR3 is 14 residues. Germline lookup yields CDR1 SGHRS and CDR2 YFSETQ. V was clipped by 4 bases and J by 5 bases, with 15 bases between them. CDR3 coding DNA: TGCGCCAGCAGCCCGGGCTCGCTGGGGACTGAAGCTTTCTTT. Encoded protein: CASSPGSLGTEAFF.

This clone was seen once. The chain combines TRBV6-5 with TRBJ2-5; TRBD1 agrees at 9 bases. TRBJ2-7 matches the DNA end more closely, so the J call is doubtful. Germline V CDR1 and CDR2: MNHEY, SVGAGI. The CDR3 is made up of 16 amino acids. CDR3 DNA: TGTGCCAGCAGTTACTCTTGGACAGGGGAGGCCTACGAGCAGTACTTC. Its protein product is CASSYSWTGEAYEQYF.

The chain recombines TRBV28 with TRBJ2-1; D gene ambiguous. Trimming left V 3 bases short and J 2 bases short, with 8 bases between. Germline assignment: CDR1 MDHEN and CDR2 SYDVKM. This CDR3 contains 14 residues. The CDR3 here is CASSFGAPYNEQFF. DNA of the CDR3: TGTGCCAGCAGTTTCGGCGCCCCCTACAATGAGCAGTTCTTC.

This rearrangement joins TRBV10-2 to TRBJ2-2; D is unresolved. Germline V gene sequence: CDR1 WSHSY, CDR2 SAAADI. V gave up 6 bases and J gave up 0 bases, with 8 bases separating them. The CDR3 contains 14 residues. The CDR3 nucleotides read TGCGCCAGCAGGGGTGTTTCGAACACCGGGGAGCTGTTTTTT. Amino acids: CASRGVSNTGELFF.

The J gene is TRBJ2-1, the V gene TRBV6-1, with 8 bases that match TRBD2. This CDR3 spans 17 amino acids. V lost 3 bases, J lost 0 bases, and 7 bases stayed unmatched. Germline assignment: CDR1 MNHNS and CDR2 SASEGT. CDR3 in amino acids: CASSDAVAGISYNEQFF. As DNA, the CDR3 is TGTGCCAGCAGTGATGCCGTAGCGGGGATCTCCTACAATGAGCAGTTCTTC.

This clone appeared once. The chain links TRBV9 to TRBJ2-4; D is ambiguous. V gave up 4 bases and J gave up 0 bases, with 11 bases separating them. This CDR3 is 15 amino acids long. The V gene's germline CDR1 is SGDLS and CDR2 YYNGEE. The CDR3 region has the DNA TGTGCCAGCAGCCTCAGTAGCCTAGCCAAAAACATTCAGTACTTC. Translation gives CASSLSSLAKNIQYF. Supplemented by reference TRBV9 and TRBJ2-4, the full variable domain reads DSGVTQTPKHLITATGQRVTLRCSPRSGDLSVYWYQQSLDQGLQFLIQYYNGEERAKGNILERFSAQQFPDLHSELNLSSLELGDSALYFCASSLSSLAKNIQYFGAGTRLSVL.

The chain joins TRBV27 to TRBJ2-7; a weak D match, TRBD1 (6 bases). Germline loops: CDR1 MNHEY, CDR2 SMNVEV (reference sequence). The CDR3 length is 14 residues. Trimming stripped 8 bases from V and 2 bases from J, with 16 bases between. DNA for the CDR3: TGTGCCAGCCGCAACCTTGGACAGACCTACGAGCAGTACTTC. The encoded protein is CASRNLGQTYEQYF.

For the CDR3, the DNA is TGTGCCAGCAGTCAGTCAGGGAACTATGGCTACACCTTC. This codes for CASSQSGNYGYTF. This chain links TRBV27 with TRBJ1-2; D perhaps matches TRBD1 (5 bases). V lost 5 bases, J lost 2 bases, and 9 bases lay in between. Germline values: CDR1 MNHEY, CDR2 SMNVEV (reference sequence). There are 13 residues in the CDR3.

The chain employs TRBV2 and TRBJ2-7; TRBD1 aligns across 7 bases. The germline V gene encodes CDR1 SNHLY and CDR2 FYNNEI. The CDR3 is made up of 14 amino acids. The V and J ends lost 6 bases and 3 bases, in that order; junction bases with no gene match: 8. The CDR3 region has the DNA TGTGCCAGCAGGTTAGGGACAGAGAGCTACGAGCAGTACTTC. Protein sequence: CASRLGTESYEQYF.

The genes are TRBV5-1 and TRBJ2-3; D gene unclear. Germline V gene lookup returns CDR1 SGHRS and CDR2 YFSETQ. CDR3 size: 17 residues. Trimming left V 1 base short and J 0 bases short, with 15 bases between. The CDR3 protein is CASSLSRLDGSTDTQYF. The CDR3 DNA reads as TGCGCCAGCAGCTTGTCACGCTTGGACGGAAGCACAGATACGCAGTATTTT.

This clone has only one observation. This sequence joins TRBV4-1 and TRBJ2-7; the match to TRBD2 covers 8 bases. Trimming took 3 bases from V and 0 from J; bases not matched to a gene: 19. Germline values: CDR1 MGHRA, CDR2 YSYEKL. The CDR3 totals 20 residues. DNA of the CDR3: TGCGCCAGCAGCCAGCTCGTAGGGGTAGCGGGGAACCTCCCCTCCTACGAGCAGTACTTC. As protein: CASSQLVGVAGNLPSYEQYF.

The V call is TRBV5-1, the J call TRBJ2-7; 10 bases match TRBD2. CDR3 length: 15 residues. CDR1 SGHRS and CDR2 YFSETQ come from the germline V gene. V trimming: 5 bases; J trimming: 3 bases; junction bases outside the gene matches: 8. CDR3 sequence: CASRAWTSGDYEQYF. CDR3 in DNA: TGCGCCAGCAGGGCCTGGACTAGCGGAGACTACGAGCAGTACTTC.

The CDR3 region has the DNA TGTGCCAGCAGCTTGGGTCCGGGACAGGGGGCCGGTGAAGCTTTCTTT. Protein product: CASSLGPGQGAGEAFF. The rearrangement uses TRBV5-6 and TRBJ1-1; TRBD1 aligns across 12 bases. Per germline, CDR1 SGHDT and CDR2 YYEEEE. CDR3 size: 16 residues. The ends lost 0 bases at V and 7 bases at J; junction bases unmatched: 7. Using reference TRBV5-6 and TRBJ1-1 for the parts outside the CDR3, the full variable domain is DAGVTQSPTHLIKTRGQQVTLRCSPKSGHDTVSWYQQALGQGPQFIFQYYEEEERQRGNFPDRFSGHQFPNYSSELNVNALLLGDSALYLCASSLGPGQGAGEAFFGQGTRLTVV.